These T cell receptor beta chains were read from a single sample in a study of CD8 T cells in ankylosing spondylitis. A single record per CDR3 protein comes from TCRdb applying MiXCR to the 5' RACE reads. The sample lists fewer than 250,000 distinct CDR3 sequences, roughly a tenth occurring once. The source material was blood, either unsorted or a sorted T cell fraction (not recorded which). These receptors originate from a male donor with ankylosing spondylitis or in good health (not recorded which). CDR3s include the opening cysteine and the closing phenylalanine or tryptophan. The D gene is left open where the match is weak. Not all rows give a size; the values are once, few, many and, for expanded clones, a class.

-	TRBV18	TRBJ2-1	TRBD2	CASSPGGSAEYGQFF	TGTGCCAGCTCACCAGGCGGGAGCGCCGAATATGGGCAGTTCTTC
few	TRBV12-3/TRBV12-4	TRBJ1-1	-	CASSVGDGEAFF	TGTGCCAGCAGTGTCGGGGACGGGGAAGCTTTCTTT
many	TRBV20-1	TRBJ1-2	-	CSARDLQGKGYGYTF	TGCAGTGCTAGAGATCTGCAGGGGAAGGGGTATGGCTACACCTTC
many	TRBV12-3/TRBV12-4	TRBJ1-1	TRBD1	CASRITGVGTEAFF	TGTGCCAGCAGGATAACAGGGGTTGGTACTGAAGCTTTCTTT
many	TRBV20-1	TRBJ2-1	-	CSARAISMAGPFLGNEQFF	TGCAGTGCTAGAGCTATAAGTATGGCAGGCCCGTTCTTAGGCAATGAGCAGTTCTTC
many	TRBV5-6	TRBJ2-7	-	CASSLGTFGSSYEQYF	TGTGCCAGCAGCTTGGGGACGTTTGGCAGCTCCTACGAGCAGTACTTC
many	TRBV20-1	TRBJ2-3	-	CSASYEASSLDTQYF	TGCAGTGCTAGTTATGAGGCTAGCTCCTTAGATACGCAGTATTTT
many	TRBV5-6	TRBJ2-5	-	CASSTQEAQYF	TGTGCCAGCAGCACCCAGGAGGCCCAGTACTTC
many	TRBV3-1	TRBJ2-4	-	CASSPTSAENIQYF	TGTGCCAGCAGCCCTACCAGCGCCGAAAACATTCAGTACTTC
few	TRBV4-2	TRBJ2-4	-	CASSATAKNIQYF	TGTGCCAGCAGCGCGACAGCGAAAAACATTCAGTACTTC
many	TRBV12-3/TRBV12-4	TRBJ2-5	-	CASSSSRILGETQYF	TGTGCCAGCAGCTCGAGCCGAATCCTAGGAGAGACCCAGTACTTC
many	TRBV20-1	TRBJ2-3	-	CSASRGPSVTDTQYF	TGCAGTGCTAGCCGGGGGCCTAGTGTCACAGATACGCAGTATTTT
many	TRBV7-9	TRBJ2-7	TRBD2	CASSLVLAGEPEQYF	TGTGCCAGCAGCTTAGTTCTAGCGGGAGAACCCGAGCAGTACTTC
many	TRBV30	TRBJ2-3	-	CAWSVPGDTQYF	TGTGCCTGGAGTGTACCTGGAGATACGCAGTATTTT
many	TRBV10-3	TRBJ1-2	-	CAISEGGPGDGYTF	TGTGCCATCAGTGAGGGGGGACCTGGGGATGGCTACACCTTC
few	TRBV5-1	TRBJ2-5	TRBD2	CASLPLAGGMETQYF	TGCGCCAGCCTTCCACTAGCGGGGGGAATGGAGACCCAGTACTTC
few	TRBV12-3/TRBV12-4	TRBJ2-1	TRBD1	CASSQGQDSYNEQFF	TGTGCCAGCAGCCAGGGACAGGACTCCTACAATGAGCAGTTCTTC
few	TRBV9	TRBJ2-1	-	CASTPGLDYNEQFF	TGTGCCAGCACCCCGGGACTGGACTACAATGAGCAGTTCTTC
few	TRBV20-1	TRBJ1-1	-	CSARDQGRRTEAFF	TGCAGTGCTAGAGATCAGGGGAGGAGGACTGAAGCTTTCTTT
many	TRBV20-1	TRBJ2-5	TRBD2	CSARGGSGETQYF	TGCAGTGCTAGGGGGGGGAGCGGCGAGACCCAGTACTTC
many	TRBV12-3/TRBV12-4	TRBJ2-7	TRBD2	CASSFDWREGRVDEQYF	TGTGCCAGCAGTTTTGACTGGCGGGAGGGCCGCGTGGACGAGCAGTACTTC
-	TRBV29-1	TRBJ2-1	-	CSATGLVNEQFF	TGCAGCGCAACAGGGCTGGTCAATGAGCAGTTCTTC
many	TRBV5-1	TRBJ2-7	-	CASSPTPDTLYEQYF	TGCGCCAGCAGCCCCACACCAGACACCCTATACGAGCAGTACTTC
few	TRBV30	TRBJ1-1	TRBD1	CAWSVMIGQGAVNTEAFF	TGTGCCTGGAGTGTAATGATTGGACAGGGGGCCGTGAACACTGAAGCTTTCTTT
few	TRBV7-9	TRBJ2-1	TRBD1	CASSLWASDRGREEQFF	TGTGCCAGCAGCTTATGGGCTAGCGACAGGGGGAGAGAAGAGCAGTTCTTC
many	TRBV6-1	TRBJ2-7	-	CASKAGQVSYEQYF	TGTGCCAGCAAAGCGGGACAGGTGTCCTACGAGCAGTACTTC
few	TRBV4-1	TRBJ2-5	TRBD2	CASTRLADSTQETQYF	TGCGCCAGCACCCGGCTAGCGGACTCCACGCAAGAGACCCAGTACTTC
many	TRBV5-1	TRBJ2-5	-	CASSLGAGVPETQYF	TGCGCCAGCAGCTTGGGCGCGGGCGTACCAGAGACCCAGTACTTC
-	TRBV7-9	TRBJ1-2	-	CASSLGMGLGSYTF	TGTGCCAGCAGCTTAGGGATGGGACTGGGAAGCTACACCTTC
many	TRBV7-6	TRBJ1-5	-	CASSPGSGQPQHF	TGTGCCAGCAGCCCGGGGAGTGGTCAGCCCCAGCATTTT
many	TRBV12-3/TRBV12-4	TRBJ1-1	-	CASSWQGMRVGTEAFF	TGTGCCAGCAGTTGGCAGGGAATGAGGGTTGGCACTGAAGCTTTCTTT
many	TRBV6-1	TRBJ1-1	-	CASSSLKGTEAFF	TGTGCCAGCAGCTCCTTGAAGGGAACTGAAGCTTTCTTT
many	TRBV12-3/TRBV12-4	TRBJ2-5	TRBD2	CASRASGGETQYF	TGTGCCAGCAGGGCTAGCGGGGGTGAGACCCAGTACTTC
-	TRBV3-1	TRBJ2-2	-	CASSALVTGELFF	TGTGCCAGCAGCGCCCTAGTGACCGGGGAGCTGTTTTTT
many	TRBV5-1	TRBJ2-2	TRBD2	CASSPAGRTSGSITGELFF	TGCGCCAGCAGCCCGGCCGGGAGGACTAGCGGGAGTATCACCGGGGAGCTGTTTTTT
many	TRBV5-1	TRBJ2-3	-	CASSLDTDTQYF	TGCGCCAGCAGCTTGGACACAGATACGCAGTATTTT
-	TRBV3-1	TRBJ2-7	-	CASSLGHGAYEQYF	TGTGCCAGCAGCCTCGGACATGGAGCCTACGAGCAGTACTTC
many	TRBV12-3/TRBV12-4	TRBJ2-1	TRBD1	CASSFAGTANNEQFF	TGTGCCAGCAGTTTTGCCGGGACAGCGAACAATGAGCAGTTCTTC
many	TRBV7-7	TRBJ2-1	TRBD2	CASSFSGGANNEQFF	TGTGCCAGCAGCTTTAGCGGGGGGGCCAACAATGAGCAGTTCTTC
-	TRBV12-3/TRBV12-4	TRBJ2-1	TRBD2	CASSFSGGKYNEQFF	TGTGCCAGCAGTTTTAGCGGGGGAAAGTACAATGAGCAGTTCTTC
many	TRBV5-6	TRBJ2-7	-	CASSHKTRDQGQYF	TGTGCCAGCAGCCATAAAACCAGGGATCAAGGGCAGTACTTC
few	TRBV6-2/TRBV6-3	TRBJ2-2	-	CASSYNPWAILSPSNTGELFF	TGTGCCAGCAGTTATAACCCCTGGGCTATCCTCAGCCCTTCGAACACCGGGGAGCTGTTTTTT
-	TRBV2	TRBJ1-2	-	CASALMGYGYTF	TGTGCCAGCGCGTTGATGGGGTATGGCTACACCTTC
many	TRBV16	TRBJ1-5	TRBD1	CASSQETGHQPQHF	TGTGCCAGCAGCCAAGAGACAGGGCATCAGCCCCAGCATTTT
-	TRBV4-1	TRBJ1-1	-	CASSQITGSATTEAFF	TGCGCCAGCAGCCAAATAACAGGGTCGGCGACCACTGAAGCTTTCTTT